A single sample is the source of the 10 T cell receptor beta chains below, sequenced in a study of T cells after posttransplantation cyclophosphamide. Controls had myeloablative marrow grafts with methotrexate and calcineurin inhibitor, sampled at 1 year. Clones were sequenced by immunoSEQ multiplex PCR, and TCRdb holds only the in-frame ones, with some missing. The data contain 9,700 or so clones, around 89% of them singletons. The material sequenced was PBMCs, taken 420 to 450 days after allogeneic stem cell transplant with calcineurin inhibitor and methotrexate. The receptor set was obtained from a male patient aged 45-59 years who received an allogeneic stem cell transplant from an unrelated donor, was CMV-positive, and had chronic GVHD only. A subset of T cells may come from the graft donor.

The chain uses TRBV25-1 and TRBJ2-7; 7 positions match TRBD1. The CDR3 is 16 residues long. Germline CDR1 and CDR2: MGHDK and SYGVNS. The J segment lost 0 bases and the V segment lost 0 bases, leaving 5 bases of the junction unmatched. As DNA, the CDR3 is TGTGCCAGCAGTGAATACGGGACAGCTAGCTCCTACGAGCAGTACTTC. Encoded protein: CASSEYGTASSYEQYF.

The chain combines TRBV7-2 with TRBJ1-2; TRBD1 matches 7 bases. This CDR3 comprises 12 residues. Germline assignment: CDR1 SGHTA and CDR2 FQGNSA. J was trimmed by 6 bases and V by 3 bases; bases with no gene match: 1. The CDR3 nucleotides are TGTGCCAGCAGCTTTGACAGGGATGGCTACACCTTC. Amino acid sequence: CASSFDRDGYTF. Full variable domain (missing parts from reference TRBV7-2 and TRBJ1-2): GAGVSQSPSNKVTEKGKDVELRCDPISGHTALYWYRQSLGQGLEFLIYFQGNSAPDKSGLPSDRFSAERTGGSVSTLTIQRTQQEDSAVYLCASSFDRDGYTFGSGTRLTVV.

The J gene is TRBJ1-3, the V gene TRBV29-1, with TRBD1 identical over 8 bases. CDR3 size: 17 residues. Germline V gene lookup returns CDR1 SQVTM and CDR2 ANQGSEA. J was trimmed by 0 bases and V by 6 bases; bases with no gene match: 13. The chain's CDR3 is CSVRGLLGPNSGNTIYF. The CDR3 DNA follows: TGCAGCGTCAGGGGGCTATTAGGCCCGAACTCTGGAAACACCATATATTTT.

The CDR3 is CATEGAGANVLTF. Written as DNA, the CDR3 is TGTGCCACTGAAGGGGCTGGGGCCAACGTCCTGACTTTC. The chain is built from TRBV19 and TRBJ2-6, with D perhaps TRBD1 (5 bases). Germline CDR1 reads LNHDA; CDR2 reads SQIVND (reference sequence). Trimming stripped 10 bases from V and 2 bases from J, with 9 bases between. This CDR3 contains 13 residues.

The chain combines TRBV11-3 with TRBJ2-5, with D maybe TRBD2 (5 bases). Trimming cost V 4 bases and J 9 bases, with 9 bases left between them. From germline, CDR1 is SGHNT and CDR2 YENEEA. The CDR3 runs to 11 residues. CDR3 in DNA: TGTGCCAGCAGCTCCGCCGGGGCCCAGTACTTC. Translated, it gives CASSSAGAQYF.

The V and J genes are TRBV6-6 and TRBJ1-1; unclear D gene. The CDR3 length is 11 residues. Germline loops: CDR1 MNHNY, CDR2 SVGAGI (reference sequence). Trimming stripped 8 bases from V and 8 bases from J, with 12 bases between. This CDR3 is CASRVTLEAFF. In DNA form, the CDR3 reads TGTGCCAGCCGGGTAACACTGGAAGCTTTCTTT.

V is TRBV7-8 and J is TRBJ1-4, with 9 bases that match TRBD1. Germline CDR1 and CDR2: SGHVS and FQNEAQ. Germline trimming cut 6 bases from V and 7 bases from J; bases unmatched to any gene: 6. This CDR3 contains 14 residues. CDR3 nucleotide sequence: TGTGCCAGCAGTACAGGGGGCGGGGGTGAAAAACTGTTTTTT. As protein: CASSTGGGGEKLFF.

The chain has TRBV10-3 and TRBJ1-2; 8 nucleotides agree with TRBD1. Germline CDR1 is ENHRY and CDR2 is SYGVKD. The length of the CDR3 is 14 residues. Losses at the gene ends were 0 bases for V and 6 bases for J; bases not matched to a gene: 3. For the CDR3, the DNA is TGTGCCATCAGTGAGTCGTCAGGGGGCCATGGCTACACCTTC. This sequence encodes CAISESSGGHGYTF.

The chain uses TRBV15 and TRBJ2-7; 8 bases agree with TRBD2. This CDR3 is built from 14 residues. The junction had 5 bases not matched to a gene; V was cut back by 4 bases and J by 3 bases. CDR1 and CDR2 from the germline V gene are LNHNV and YYDKDF (reference sequence). CDR3 in amino acids: CATSISGGLYEQYF. CDR3 in DNA: TGTGCCACCAGCATCAGCGGGGGTCTCTACGAGCAGTACTTC.

The chain is built from TRBV28 and TRBJ2-7, with TRBD2 matching over 8 bases. V was pared by 5 bases and J by 5 bases, with 14 bases of the junction left unmatched. Germline lookup yields CDR1 MDHEN and CDR2 SYDVKM. The CDR3 runs 16 residues. The CDR3 DNA is TGTGCCAGCAGTAACACTCCCGGGGGACTAGGGAACGAGCAGTACTTC. It specifies CASSNTPGGLGNEQYF.